This T cell receptor beta chain was captured in a study of blood T cell repertoires in COVID-19. Study-level information: Italy, Spain and the United States were the sources of the convalescent and acute COVID-19 samples. Sources were T cells, B-cell-depleted T cells, or PBMCs; the material itself was cDNA or gDNA.

Authors' analysis steps: Amplified reference gene primers provided the basis for estimating nucleated cell counts. Assay used: immunoSEQ multiplex PCR; TCRdb lists only in-frame clones, some missing. The V and J calls and clone size are taken from that table; D and trimming were inferred from the DNA. The profile shows about 110,000 clones, around 87% of them singletons. Per germline, CDR1 MGHRA and CDR2 YSYEKL. The ends lost 1 base at V and 2 bases at J; junction bases unmatched: 10. This CDR3 is 17 amino acids long. The sequence derives from a woman aged 80 or over with acute or convalescent COVID-19. The sequencing sample was made of peripheral blood. This rearrangement joins TRBV4-1 to TRBJ2-7; 8 nucleotides line up with TRBD1. CDR3 sequence: CASSQAPTGAITYEQYF. CDR3 bases: TGCGCCAGCAGCCAAGCCCCGACAGGGGCCATTACCTACGAGCAGTACTTC.